The 18 T cell receptor beta chains below come from one sample, sequenced in a study of cytomegalovirus exposure and HLA in healthy donors. TCRdb's table, derived via immunoSEQ multiplex PCR, lists solely in-frame clones and lacks some. Of 150,000 to 200,000 clones in the sample, just under 90% were seen once. Sequencing was carried out using PBMCs. The receptors were gathered from a woman aged 18-29 years in good health and CMV-seropositive.

The chain has TRBV5-1 and TRBJ2-1; no clear D. CDR1 and CDR2 (germline): SGHRS, YFSETQ. The CDR3 is 13 amino acids. Trimming stripped 0 bases from V and 4 bases from J, with 5 bases between. The CDR3 protein is CASSLDQYNEQFF. The CDR3 bases are TGCGCCAGCAGCTTGGACCAGTACAATGAGCAGTTCTTC.

This sequence joins TRBV21-1 and TRBJ2-1; whether TRBD2, the table's D call, matches the DNA was not checked. TRBV21-1 is listed as a pseudogene. CDR3 length: 16 amino acids. CDR3 residues: CASTIPGTSAYNEQFF. Written as DNA, the CDR3 is TGTGCCAGCACCATACCCGGGACTAGCGCCTACAATGAGCAGTTCTTC.

This rearrangement joins TRBV10-2 to TRBJ1-2; D gene uncertain. This CDR3 is 13 amino acids long. V gave up 7 bases and J gave up 8 bases, with 17 bases separating them. The germline gives CDR1 WSHSY, CDR2 SAAADI. CDR3 in amino acids: CASNRRGSLGYTF. The CDR3 coding sequence is TGCGCCAGCAACCGGAGAGGGTCTCTGGGCTACACCTTC.

The V gene is TRBV10-1, the J gene TRBJ2-2, with D hard to call. This CDR3 spans 13 amino acids. V lost 6 bases to trimming and J lost 0 bases, with 5 bases between them. The V gene's germline CDR1 is WNHNN and CDR2 SYGVQD (reference sequence). The CDR3 sequence: CASRSPNTGELFF. In nucleotides, the CDR3 is TGCGCCAGCAGGAGTCCGAACACCGGGGAGCTGTTTTTT.

The chain is built from TRBV4-1 and TRBJ1-5; 7 nucleotides agree with TRBD1. Unmatched junction bases numbered 9, after V lost 0 bases and J lost 7 bases. Germline values: CDR1 MGHRA, CDR2 YSYEKL. This CDR3 comprises 16 residues. The CDR3: CASSQDVAGGNQPQHF. As DNA, the CDR3 is TGCGCCAGCAGCCAAGATGTGGCAGGGGGGAACCAGCCCCAGCATTTT.

This chain links TRBV6-5 with TRBJ2-1, with D perhaps TRBD2 (5 bases). Trimming took 5 bases from V and 0 from J, leaving 11 bases between them. The CDR3 covers 15 residues. Germline CDR1 MNHEY, CDR2 SVGAGI. The CDR3 region has the DNA TGTGCCAGCAGTAGGACTGTCAGCTCCTACAATGAGCAGTTCTTC. This translates into CASSRTVSSYNEQFF.

The chain has TRBV4-1 and TRBJ2-7; D is unresolved. Trimming removed 1 base from V and 4 bases from J, with 8 bases in between. Germline values: CDR1 MGHRA, CDR2 YSYEKL. The CDR3 loop spans 13 amino acids. DNA of the CDR3: TGCGCCAGCAGCCAAGGACACCGATACGAGCAGTACTTC. It yields the protein CASSQGHRYEQYF.

The J gene is TRBJ1-2, the V gene TRBV4-3; 8 bases agree with TRBD1. V lost 1 base and J lost 0; bases outside the gene matches: 10. Germline CDR1 reads LGHNA; CDR2 reads YSLEER. The CDR3 sequence is 18 residues long. The chain's CDR3 is CASSQGRDRFTANYGYTF. CDR3 nucleotide sequence: TGCGCCAGCAGCCAAGGAAGGGACAGGTTTACTGCTAACTATGGCTACACCTTC.

This clone was seen only a few times. This chain connects TRBV19 to TRBJ2-7; 9 positions agree with TRBD1. Germline assignment: CDR1 LNHDA and CDR2 SQIVND (reference sequence). With V trimmed by 5 bases and J by 2 bases, 4 bases remained unmatched. CDR3 length: 14 amino acids. The CDR3 DNA reads TGTGCCAGTAGTCCACAGGGGGCTACCTACGAGCAGTACTTC. Its translation is CASSPQGATYEQYF. Variable domain in full (rest from reference TRBV19 and TRBJ2-7): DGGITQSPKYLFRKEGQNVTLSCEQNLNHDAMYWYRQDPGQGLRLIYYSQIVNDFQKGDIAEGYSVSREKKESFPLTVTSAQKNPTAFYLCASSPQGATYEQYFGPGTRLTVT.

V and J are TRBV19 and TRBJ1-1, with TRBD1 as a possible D gene (6 bases). Germline CDR1 and CDR2: LNHDA and SQIVND (reference sequence). The germline V and J ends were trimmed by 11 bases and 5 bases, with 15 bases remaining between them. The length of the CDR3 is 12 residues. The CDR3 nucleotides read TGTGCCTCTTGGGGGCTCGGGACTGAAGCTTTCTTT. Its protein product is CASWGLGTEAFF.

The chain uses TRBV27 and TRBJ2-4, with TRBD2 matching 12 bases. Trimming cost V 4 bases and J 2 bases; bases outside gene matches: 6. Looked up from germline, CDR1 is MNHEY and CDR2 is SMNVEV (reference sequence). The CDR3 has 17 residues. The CDR3 region is CASSSRGLAGPKNIQYF. For the CDR3, the DNA is TGTGCCAGCAGTTCTAGAGGACTAGCGGGACCCAAAAACATTCAGTACTTC.

Written as DNA, the CDR3 is TGTGCCAGTAGTTTCGCCGGGACAGGCTTAAATCAGCCCCAGCATTTT. It yields the protein CASSFAGTGLNQPQHF. V and J are TRBV19 and TRBJ1-5; 8 bases line up with TRBD1. The germline gives CDR1 LNHDA, CDR2 SQIVND (reference sequence). The CDR3 length is 16 residues. Losses at the gene ends were 5 bases for V and 4 bases for J; bases not matched to a gene: 10.

The gene calls are TRBV6-1 and TRBJ2-7, with D possibly TRBD1 on 8 matching bases. The CDR3 runs to 18 residues. In germline, CDR1 is MNHNS, CDR2 SASEGT. V gave up 4 bases and J gave up 2 bases, with 24 bases separating them. CDR3 residues: CASSVRGATGGQPYEQYF. The CDR3 DNA is TGTGCCAGCAGTGTACGGGGGGCAACAGGGGGGCAGCCCTACGAGCAGTACTTC.

V gene TRBV7-9 combines with J gene TRBJ2-3, with 7 bases fitting TRBD2. The CDR3 has 15 amino acids. The junction had 6 bases not matched to a gene; V was cut back by 2 bases and J by 4 bases. Per germline, CDR1 SEHNR and CDR2 FQNEAQ (reference sequence). CDR3 residues: CASSLRREAADTQYF. Here the CDR3 DNA reads TGTGCCAGCAGCTTACGTCGGGAGGCCGCAGATACGCAGTATTTT.

The chain links TRBV9 to TRBJ1-3; TRBD1 might be the D (5 bases). V gave up 0 bases and J gave up 0 bases, with 10 bases separating them. Per germline, CDR1 SGDLS and CDR2 YYNGEE. The CDR3 has 16 residues. CDR3 DNA: TGTGCCAGCAGCGTAGACCAGGGTTACTCTGGAAACACCATATATTTT. Amino acids: CASSVDQGYSGNTIYF.

The chain uses TRBV5-6 and TRBJ2-3; the D gene is possibly TRBD1 (5 bases). Trimming removed 3 bases from V and 5 bases from J, with 13 bases in between. The CDR3 is made up of 14 amino acids. CDR1 and CDR2 (germline): SGHDT, YYEEEE. This chain's CDR3 is CASSSQGNKDTQYF. CDR3 sequence (DNA): TGTGCCAGCAGCTCCCAGGGAAACAAAGATACGCAGTATTTT.

V is TRBV2 and J is TRBJ2-7, with 7 bases lining up with TRBD1. V shed 5 bases, J shed 4 bases, and the junction held 5 bases outside the gene matches. Per the germline V gene, CDR1 is SNHLY and CDR2 is FYNNEI. CDR3 size: 13 residues. The CDR3 spells CASSRGLRYEQYF. In DNA, the CDR3 is TGTGCCAGCAGTAGGGGGCTTCGTTACGAGCAGTACTTC.

The chain's CDR3 is CAWSFGGESGANVLTF. Written as DNA, the CDR3 is TGTGCCTGGAGCTTCGGGGGGGAATCTGGGGCCAACGTCCTGACTTTC. The J gene is TRBJ2-6, the V gene TRBV30, with TRBD2 identical over 8 bases. The CDR3 is made up of 16 amino acids. Germline CDR1 reads GTSNPN; CDR2 reads SVGIG (reference sequence). V lost 3 bases to trimming and J lost 1 base; unmatched junction nucleotides: 5.